This entry describes one T cell receptor beta chain. TCRdb's table, derived via immunoSEQ multiplex PCR, lists solely in-frame clones and lacks some. The sample yields approximately 86,000 clones, around 81% seen once. Documented time point: pretreatment peripheral blood. This entry is derived from a study of PD-L1 blockade in urothelial cancer. The TCR comes from a man aged 35-49 years with urothelial cancer. Sequenced material: PBMCs, taken around atezolizumab (anti-PD-L1) treatment.

The CDR3 sequence: CASSQAGGGGTGELFF. The CDR3 DNA reads as TGTGCCAGCAGCCAGGCTGGGGGGGGTGGGACCGGGGAGCTGTTTTTT. The chain uses TRBV4-2 and TRBJ2-2; TRBD2 matches 7 bases. V lost 3 bases and J lost 5; bases outside the gene matches: 9. In germline, CDR1 is LGHNA, CDR2 YNFKEQ. This CDR3 has 16 residues.